This T cell receptor beta chain originates from a study of T cells after posttransplantation cyclophosphamide. Overall study results and limits: Donor-recipient repertoire similarity was low at 1-2 months, rising over year one.

TCRdb keeps only in-frame clones here, not all; method: immunoSEQ multiplex PCR. In total the sample includes 40,000 to 55,000 clones, none of them seen once. Per the germline V gene, CDR1 is MNHEY and CDR2 is SMNVEV (reference sequence). The CDR3 totals 13 residues. This clone was picked up a small number of times. The antigen is unknown. This related bone marrow graft donor gave peripheral blood on the day of marrow donation. The chain uses TRBV27 and TRBJ2-7; 10 bases agree with TRBD1. The better agreement between TRBJ2-1 and the DNA end casts doubt on the J call. Sequenced material: PBMCs. This sequence was found in a man aged 40-50 years in good health, CMV-negative, and a related stem cell transplant donor. CDR3 in amino acids: CASVRDRGNEQFF. The CDR3 DNA follows: TGTGCCAGTGTTCGGGACAGGGGTAATGAGCAGTTCTTC.